These 21 T cell receptor beta chains originate from one sample sequenced in a study of early T cells in non-severe SARS-CoV-2 infection (dated by TCRdb to the early 2020s). The library was made by 5' RACE. Sequencing was carried out with a NextSeq 500. Clones were called with MiXCR by TCRdb after fastp trimmed the public reads at Q25, and only in-frame beta chains were retained. Each CDR3 protein gets just one entry, which takes the most common genes and DNA from the rows behind it. The sample table lists about 22,000 distinct CDR3 sequences, 4.5% to 5% of them with a count of one. The ten top clones hold about 7.8% of the sample. Sequenced sample: whole blood. These receptors came from an adult who was a healthcare worker with PCR-confirmed SARS-CoV-2 infection or an uninfected control (not recorded which).

In this sample, this clonotype turned up many times. The rearrangement joins TRBV28 to TRBJ2-7, with 9 bases fitting TRBD1. The V gene's germline CDR1 is MDHEN and CDR2 SYDVKM. The CDR3 covers 14 residues. After removal of 5 bases from V and 9 bases from J, the junction contained 11 bases not matched to a gene. CDR3 in DNA: TGTGCCAGCAGTCTCCGGACAGGGGAATTGGGGCAGTACTTC. It is translated as CASSLRTGELGQYF.

This clonotype was seen at least ten times. V and J are TRBV10-2 and TRBJ2-1; 11 nucleotides align to TRBD2. The CDR3 spans 15 residues. Germline CDR1 reads WSHSY; CDR2 reads SAAADI. Unmatched junction bases numbered 6, after V lost 2 bases and J lost 9 bases. CDR3 protein: CASSERSLAGGEQFF. The CDR3 nucleotides are TGCGCCAGCAGTGAGCGTAGTCTAGCGGGGGGTGAGCAGTTCTTC.

This chain uses TRBV2 with TRBJ2-7, with 8 bases lining up with TRBD2. V gave up 8 bases and J gave up 0 bases; unmatched junction bases: 9. Germline-derived CDR1 and CDR2 are SNHLY and FYNNEI. The length of the CDR3 is 15 residues. CDR3 loop: CASGGVLADSYEQYF. The DNA of the CDR3 is TGTGCCAGCGGGGGGGTACTAGCGGACTCCTACGAGCAGTACTTC.

The table lists this clonotype with many counts. The chain couples TRBV7-2 to TRBJ2-7; 7 bases line up with TRBD2. Trimming cost V 1 base and J 5 bases; bases outside gene matches: 5. This CDR3 region has 14 residues. The germline V gene has CDR1 SGHTA and CDR2 FQGNSA. The CDR3 reads CASSLGREANEQYF. CDR3 in DNA: TGTGCCAGCAGCTTAGGCCGGGAGGCGAACGAGCAGTACTTC.

The sample holds many counts of this clonotype. V and J are TRBV20-1 and TRBJ2-3; either TRBD1 or TRBD2 may supply D (5 bases each). V lost 5 bases and J 0 bases, leaving 12 bases between the germline ends. The CDR3 runs to 14 residues. Germline-derived CDR1 and CDR2 are DFQATT and SNEGSKA (reference sequence). The CDR3 nucleotides read TGCAGTGCTCGGGTCGGGGCTAGCACAGATACGCAGTATTTT. Amino acid sequence: CSARVGASTDTQYF.

This clonotype was seen a few times. The chain has TRBV7-9 and TRBJ1-2, with TRBD1 matching over 10 bases. The V segment lost 1 base and the J segment 4 bases; nucleotides outside the gene matches: 3. Germline V gene data show CDR1 as SEHNR and CDR2 as FQNEAQ (reference sequence). This CDR3 has 15 residues. DNA of the CDR3: TGTGCCAGCAGCTTAGTGGGGACAGGGGCCTATGGCTACACCTTC. Its translation: CASSLVGTGAYGYTF.

This clonotype has at least ten counts. This rearrangement joins TRBV5-6 to TRBJ2-7, with unresolved D. Germline V lookup: CDR1 SGHDT, CDR2 YYEEEE. CDR3 size: 14 residues. V lost 0 bases, J lost 2 bases, and 9 bases lay in between. CDR3 sequence reads: CASSLAPEAYEQYF. In nucleotides, the CDR3 is TGTGCCAGCAGCTTGGCGCCAGAAGCCTACGAGCAGTACTTC.

By proportion, this clonotype is medium-sized. J is TRBJ1-1 and V is TRBV7-3; D is uncertain. Germline V gives CDR1 SGHTA, CDR2 FQGTGA. CDR3 length: 13 amino acids. Trimming removed 5 bases at V and 6 bases at J, with 13 bases between. The CDR3 loop is CASSINPWAEAFF. CDR3 nucleotide sequence: TGTGCCAGCAGCATAAATCCTTGGGCTGAAGCTTTCTTT.

At least ten counts were recorded for this clonotype. The genes are TRBV7-9 and TRBJ2-1, with 11 bases identical to TRBD2. The CDR3 is 15 amino acids. V trimming: 5 bases; J trimming: 4 bases; junction bases outside the gene matches: 4. CDR1 SEHNR and CDR2 FQNEAQ come from the germline V gene (reference sequence). The CDR3 sequence: CASSHSGGEYNEQFF. The CDR3 coding sequence is TGTGCCAGCAGCCATAGCGGGGGGGAATACAATGAGCAGTTCTTC.

The gene calls are TRBV27 and TRBJ2-3; D is uncertain. V dropped 2 bases and J dropped 0 bases, with 6 bases sitting between them. Germline loops: CDR1 MNHEY, CDR2 SMNVEV (reference sequence). The CDR3 spans 14 residues. As DNA, the CDR3 is TGTGCCAGCAGTTTAAGTGATAGCACAGATACGCAGTATTTT. It is translated as CASSLSDSTDTQYF.

This clonotype was observed a few times. In DNA form, the CDR3 reads TGCAGTGCTATTAAGGGAGGCGGAAACACCATATATTTT. Encoded protein: CSAIKGGGNTIYF. The gene calls are TRBV20-1 and TRBJ1-3; D not resolved. The CDR3 extends over 13 amino acids. The germline CDR1 and CDR2 sequences are DFQATT and SNEGSKA (reference sequence). V lost 4 bases, J lost 4 bases, and 11 bases lay in between.

There are many counts of this clonotype. The chain employs TRBV7-9 and TRBJ2-5; no clear D gene. This CDR3 is 15 amino acids long. Germline loops: CDR1 SEHNR, CDR2 FQNEAQ (reference sequence). V lost 5 bases and J 0 bases, leaving 13 bases between the germline ends. CDR3 in amino acids: CASSPMTLNQETQYF. For the CDR3, the DNA is TGTGCCAGCAGCCCGATGACTTTGAACCAAGAGACCCAGTACTTC.

This clonotype was seen many times. The rearrangement links TRBV7-2 to TRBJ2-7, with TRBD2 identical over 7 bases. The CDR3 has 14 residues. The V gene's germline CDR1 is SGHTA and CDR2 FQGNSA. V trimming: 0 bases; J trimming: 3 bases; junction bases outside the gene matches: 2. CDR3 residues: CASSLALADYEQYF. CDR3 nucleotides: TGTGCCAGCAGCTTAGCTCTAGCGGACTACGAGCAGTACTTC.

This clonotype was counted ten times or more. The chain couples TRBV11-2 to TRBJ2-2; D is ambiguous. Trimming removed 4 bases from V and 5 bases from J, with 11 bases in between. The CDR3 contains 14 residues. Germline V CDR1 and CDR2: SGHAT, FQNNGV. CDR3 region: CASSSLWGTGELFF. CDR3 nucleotides: TGTGCCAGCAGCTCCCTCTGGGGAACCGGGGAGCTGTTTTTT.

This clonotype has more than one count but fewer than ten. This chain connects TRBV6-2 or TRBV6-3 to TRBJ2-1; D might be TRBD2 (6 bases). The length of the CDR3 is 15 residues. The V and J ends lost 7 bases and 7 bases respectively, with 20 bases between them. The germline V gene has CDR1 MNHEY and CDR2 SVGEGT. The CDR3 reads CASNPTSRDKNEQFF. The CDR3 bases are TGTGCCAGCAACCCGACTAGTCGCGATAAGAATGAGCAGTTCTTC.

This clonotype was found many times. This chain connects TRBV4-1 to TRBJ2-7, with unresolved D. CDR1 MGHRA and CDR2 YSYEKL come from the germline V gene. Deletions cut 2 bases from V and 5 bases from J, with 13 bases between. CDR3 length equals 14 residues. The CDR3 nucleotides are TGCGCCAGCAGCCAAACCGACACCTTCCACGAGCAGTACTTC. Its translation is CASSQTDTFHEQYF.

This clonotype was seen ten or more times. This chain uses TRBV20-1 with TRBJ2-7, with unresolved D. V was cut by 1 base and J by 3 bases, with 7 bases left in between. This CDR3 comprises 12 residues. The germline CDR1 and CDR2 sequences are DFQATT and SNEGSKA (reference sequence). The CDR3 is CSARAQHYEQYF. DNA for the CDR3: TGCAGTGCTAGAGCCCAACACTACGAGCAGTACTTC.

This clonotype was recorded a few times. In nucleotides, the CDR3 is TGTGCCAGCAGCTTAGGGGCAGGGGTGGACACCGGGGAGCTGTTTTTT. Translation: CASSLGAGVDTGELFF. The chain is built from TRBV7-6 and TRBJ2-2, with D perhaps matching TRBD1 (6 bases). The germline V and J ends were trimmed by 1 base and 3 bases, with 12 bases remaining between them. CDR3 length: 16 residues. Germline-derived CDR1 and CDR2 are SGHVS and FNYEAQ.

At least ten counts were recorded for this clonotype. The rearrangement links TRBV21-1 to TRBJ1-2; the table's TRBD1 call for D was not verified on the DNA. TRBV21-1 is given as a pseudogene. This CDR3 contains 13 residues. This CDR3 reads CAPRGRETPGYTF. As DNA, the CDR3 is TGTGCCCCCCGGGGACGTGAAACGCCCGGCTACACCTTC.

The chain employs TRBV29-1 and TRBJ2-1; D gene uncertain. This CDR3 comprises 12 residues. Germline CDR1 SQVTM, CDR2 ANQGSEA. Deletions cut 2 bases from V and 6 bases from J, with 8 bases between. The CDR3: CSVEFVTNEQFF. CDR3 DNA sequence: TGCAGCGTTGAATTTGTGACCAATGAGCAGTTCTTC.

This clonotype was seen more than once but under ten times. The chain joins TRBV6-2 or TRBV6-3 to TRBJ2-7, with D perhaps matching TRBD1 or TRBD2 (5 bases each). Germline CDR1 and CDR2: MNHEY and SVGEGT. Trimming took 4 bases from V and 1 from J, leaving 14 bases between them. This CDR3 has 15 residues. The CDR3: CASSLGTGLSYEQYF. CDR3 bases: TGTGCCAGCAGTTTGGGGACGGGTCTTTCCTACGAGCAGTACTTC.